The clone carrying this T cell receptor (beta chain) was seen a handful of times. Its antigen is undetermined. In the ophthalmopathy cohort, Clinical Activity Score was at least 3, NOSPECS grade at least 4, and duration under 3 months. The study excluded patients with uncontrolled infection, other autoimmune disease, pregnancy or lactation. Diagnoses were established using clinical symptoms, serum thyroxine and TRAb, thyroid ultrasound and orbital computed tomography. CDR1 and CDR2 (germline): MNHEY, SVGEGT. The CDR3 is made up of 19 amino acids. The trim removed 2 bases at V and 4 bases at J, leaving 19 bases unmatched. The entry originates in a study of T cells in Graves' hyperthyroidism and ophthalmopathy. Study-level points and caveats: Most clonotypes that expanded in the thyroid above 0.001 also showed up in blood.

Amplified TCR beta CDR3 regions derived from RNA transcripts. Using the HTBI primer set, a first-round RT-PCR was run on the TCR CDR3. TCRdb passed the multiplex PCR reads through MiXCR, listing each CDR3 protein once. The sample includes roughly 530,000 distinct CDR3 sequences, approximately 17% of them seen just once. This rearrangement joins TRBV6-2 or TRBV6-3 to TRBJ1-2, with 7 bases that match TRBD1. Sequenced sample: blood. The receptor's source is a woman aged 18-30 years with Graves' ophthalmopathy. Here the CDR3 DNA reads TGTGCCAGCAGTTACCCCGCGGGCCGGCAGGGGGTCAAGAGCTATGGCTACACCTTC. Encoded protein: CASSYPAGRQGVKSYGYTF.